The present entry profiles one TCR beta chain with its context. Its matching antigen is unknown. Blood got drawn at baseline, again on cycle 4 day 1, and then on cycle 7 day 1. In germline, CDR1 is MDHEN, CDR2 SYDVKM. The V end was cut by 4 bases, the J end by 5 bases, with 21 bases between. The CDR3 is made up of 17 amino acids. This specimen comes from a study of OX40 agonist ivuxolimab in advanced cancers. Assay used: immunoSEQ multiplex PCR; TCRdb lists only in-frame clones, some missing. The table lists some 50,000 clones, about 80% of them singletons, with 7.9% in the top ten. Overall study results and limits: Dosing at 0.1 to 3.0 mg/kg was accompanied by clonal expansion of CD4+ and CD8+ blood T cells by week 6.

V is TRBV28 and J is TRBJ2-1; TRBD2 is a possible D gene (6 bases). The receptor was isolated from an adult with an advanced solid tumor such as melanoma, head and neck, liver or kidney cancer. The sequencing used CD4+ or CD8+ T cells sorted from blood, collected in a trial of the OX40 agonist ivuxolimab. The CDR3 here is CASSSLTGNPGDNEQFF. The CDR3 region has the DNA TGTGCCAGCAGTTCTCTTACAGGAAACCCGGGGGACAATGAGCAGTTCTTC.